This T cell receptor beta chain is drawn from a study of T cell changes during pregnancy in multiple sclerosis. The CDR3 is made up of 16 amino acids. The J segment lost 3 bases and the V segment lost 10 bases, leaving 13 bases of the junction unmatched. Germline CDR1 reads LNHDA; CDR2 reads SQIVND (reference sequence). This table comes from immunoSEQ multiplex PCR, and its TCRdb copy is limited to in-frame clones, with some not included. The sample holds over 85,000 clones, roughly nine tenths seen once. This material consisted of peripheral blood, taken after pregnancy. J is TRBJ1-5 and V is TRBV19; TRBD1 aligns across 9 bases. The sequence derives from a female donor in good health, enrolled as a control in a pregnancy study. This CDR3 reads CATLAQDRGSNQPQHF. The CDR3 DNA is TGTGCCACTCTAGCCCAGGACAGGGGTTCCAATCAGCCCCAGCATTTT.